Below, 26 T cell receptor beta chains from the same sample are listed, as sequenced in a study of cytomegalovirus exposure and HLA in healthy donors (TCRdb year 2017). The protocol used for the library was the immunoSEQ multiplex PCR assay. A mixture of 60 forward primers for TCR Vbeta segments and 13 reverse primers for TCR Jbeta segments was used in the multiplex PCR. Imported from immuneACCESS, the table was reduced by TCRdb to in-frame sequences with V and J called. These copies leave out some clones; in studies compared against another copy, an unresolved V gene accounts for under half, and the cause of the remainder is not known. For this sample the table gives 120,000 or so clones, of which about 83% were detected only once. The ten largest account for 3.4% of the sample. Sample: PBMCs. These receptors came from a man aged 25 to 40 in good health and CMV-seronegative.

The rearrangement uses TRBV10-3 and TRBJ1-6; D is ambiguous. Germline V CDR1 and CDR2: ENHRY, SYGVKD. Trimming stripped 0 bases from V and 0 bases from J, with 9 bases between. The CDR3 spans 17 residues. The DNA for the CDR3 is TGTGCCATCAGTGAGTCGTCCGTTAGCTCCTATAATTCACCCCTCCACTTT. Amino acid sequence: CAISESSVSSYNSPLHF.

The chain recombines TRBV9 with TRBJ1-5, with 7 bases that match TRBD1. Per the germline V gene, CDR1 is SGDLS and CDR2 is YYNGEE. The trim removed 3 bases at V and 6 bases at J, leaving 6 bases unmatched. CDR3 length: 14 residues. CDR3 in DNA: TGTGCCAGCAGCGAAGACAGGGTCTCTCAGCCCCAGCATTTT. It specifies CASSEDRVSQPQHF.

The chain links TRBV28 to TRBJ1-2; D possibly corresponds to TRBD1 (6 bases). CDR1 is MDHEN and CDR2 is SYDVKM in the germline V gene. The CDR3 covers 16 residues. V lost 6 bases and J 4 bases, leaving 21 bases between the germline ends. The CDR3 DNA reads as TGTGCCAGCAGCCGCGACAGCAGGGGATTTAGCTATGGCTACACCTTC. Translated, it gives CASSRDSRGFSYGYTF.

This clone was seen only a few times. DNA for the CDR3: TGTGCCAGCTCTCCCGGGACAGGGTTTTACGAGCAGTACTTC. It codes for CASSPGTGFYEQYF. The genes are TRBV18 and TRBJ2-7; 9 bases fit TRBD1. The CDR3 sequence is 14 residues long. CDR1 KGHSH and CDR2 LQKENI come from the germline V gene. The V gene end was trimmed by 6 bases and the J gene end by 4 bases; junction bases not matched to a gene: 7.

The rearrangement links TRBV5-6 to TRBJ2-1; a weak D match, TRBD1 (6 bases). This CDR3 contains 15 residues. Trimming took off 0 bases at V and 8 bases at J, with 15 bases between the two ends. CDR1 and CDR2 from the germline V gene are SGHDT and YYEEEE. The CDR3 protein is CASSLGQVLLDEQFF. In nucleotides, the CDR3 is TGTGCCAGCAGCTTGGGACAGGTTCTGCTCGATGAGCAGTTCTTC.

The chain couples TRBV6-5 to TRBJ2-3; D possibly corresponds to TRBD1 (5 bases). The CDR3 extends over 14 amino acids. CDR1 and CDR2 (germline): MNHEY, SVGAGI. Trimming shortened V by 5 bases and J by 6 bases, and 15 bases separated the two germline ends. In DNA, the CDR3 is TGTGCCAGCAGTATACAAGTGGGGCGGGATACGCAGTATTTT. Amino acids: CASSIQVGRDTQYF.

The rearrangement links TRBV5-1 to TRBJ2-7; D unresolved. V was pared by 3 bases and J by 7 bases, with 17 bases between. The CDR3 covers 14 residues. Germline V gene data show CDR1 as SGHRS and CDR2 as YFSETQ. The CDR3 bases are TGCGCCAGCAGCTCACGACTCAACCCTGGGGAGCAGTACTTC. Protein: CASSSRLNPGEQYF.

The sample holds one count of this clone. This chain uses TRBV30 with TRBJ1-2; possibly TRBD1 for D (6 bases). Trimming shortened V by 2 bases and J by 5 bases, and 18 bases separated the two germline ends. CDR3 length equals 15 residues. The germline V gene has CDR1 GTSNPN and CDR2 SVGIG (reference sequence). This chain's CDR3 is CAWSYKGGLPYGYTF. DNA for the CDR3: TGTGCCTGGAGTTATAAGGGGGGGCTCCCATATGGCTACACCTTC.

The chain uses TRBV6-1 and TRBJ2-3; the D is unclear. CDR1 MNHNS and CDR2 SASEGT come from the germline V gene. Trimming pared 4 bases from V and 0 bases from J, leaving 5 bases between. The CDR3 extends over 13 amino acids. In DNA, the CDR3 is TGTGCCAGCAGTGTAGTGAGCACAGATACGCAGTATTTT. Protein product: CASSVVSTDTQYF.

V gene TRBV7-6 combines with J gene TRBJ1-2, with D unclear. V was cut by 3 bases and J by 7 bases, with 15 bases left in between. The CDR3 is 14 residues long. Germline CDR1 SGHVS, CDR2 FNYEAQ. DNA for the CDR3: TGTGCCAGCAGCTTTACACCGACTACTCGTGGCTACACCTTC. This translates into CASSFTPTTRGYTF. The full variable domain, in which reference TRBV7-6 and TRBJ1-2 provide the parts outside the CDR3, is GAGVSQSPRYKVTKRGQDVALRCDPISGHVSLYWYRQALGQGPEFLTYFNYEAQQDKSGLPNDRFSAERPEGSISTLTIQRTEQRDSAMYRCASSFTPTTRGYTFGSGTRLTVV.

The chain combines TRBV9 with TRBJ2-6, with a possible D match to TRBD2 (6 bases). This CDR3 has 15 residues. From germline, CDR1 is SGDLS and CDR2 YYNGEE. V was clipped by 2 bases and J by 1 base, with 7 bases between them. The CDR3 sequence: CASSVGGSGANVLTF. The DNA for the CDR3 is TGTGCCAGCAGCGTTGGAGGGTCTGGGGCCAACGTCCTGACTTTC. Full variable domain (rest looked up from reference TRBV9 and TRBJ2-6): DSGVTQTPKHLITATGQRVTLRCSPRSGDLSVYWYQQSLDQGLQFLIQYYNGEERAKGNILERFSAQQFPDLHSELNLSSLELGDSALYFCASSVGGSGANVLTFGAGSRLTVL.

This clone has only one observation. The rearrangement uses TRBV5-1 and TRBJ1-2; D remains unclear. Trimming pared 5 bases from V and 3 bases from J, leaving 8 bases between. The CDR3 covers 12 residues. The germline CDR1 and CDR2 sequences are SGHRS and YFSETQ. CDR3 in DNA: TGCGCCAGCAGGAAGGAGGACTATGGCTACACCTTC. Protein: CASRKEDYGYTF. The variable domain in full, with the rest retrieved from reference TRBV5-1 and TRBJ1-2, is KAGVTQTPRYLIKTRGQQVTLSCSPISGHRSVSWYQQTPGQGLQFLFEYFSETQRNKGNFPGRFSGRQFSNSRSEMNVSTLELGDSALYLCASRKEDYGYTFGSGTRLTVV.

The chain couples TRBV6-6 to TRBJ1-5; D is undetermined. Trimming pared 5 bases from V and 8 bases from J, leaving 7 bases between. The CDR3 totals 11 residues. Germline loops: CDR1 MNHNY, CDR2 SVGAGI (reference sequence). For the CDR3, the DNA is TGTGCCAGCAGTGCTAATAAGCCCCAGCATTTT. As protein: CASSANKPQHF.

The V call is TRBV29-1, the J call TRBJ2-6; TRBD2 aligns across 11 bases. This CDR3 has 15 amino acids. The J segment lost 0 bases and the V segment lost 6 bases, leaving 1 base of the junction unmatched. From germline, CDR1 is SQVTM and CDR2 ANQGSEA. CDR3 in amino acids: CSVTSGGSGANVLTF. The DNA for the CDR3 is TGCAGCGTCACTAGCGGGGGCTCTGGGGCCAACGTCCTGACTTTC.

This chain links TRBV5-1 with TRBJ1-1; perhaps TRBD1 as D (6 bases). This CDR3 contains 14 residues. V was trimmed by 4 bases and J by 1 base, leaving 11 bases between them. Per the germline V gene, CDR1 is SGHRS and CDR2 is YFSETQ. The CDR3 region has the DNA TGCGCCAGCAGCGGAACGACAGGGAACACTGAAGCTTTCTTT. Protein product: CASSGTTGNTEAFF.

About this clone: A junction end diverges from the germline sequence, so it may reflect a read error. The chain combines TRBV5-6 with TRBJ2-7, with 8 bases aligning to TRBD2. The CDR3 has 13 residues. Germline loops: CDR1 SGHDT, CDR2 YYEEEE. The CDR3 reads CASSLKAGDERNF. The CDR3 DNA sequence: TGTGCCAGCAGCTTGAAAGCGGGAGACGAAAGGAACTTC.

J is TRBJ2-1 and V is TRBV5-1, with 7 bases identical to TRBD2. CDR1 and CDR2 from the germline V gene are SGHRS and YFSETQ. V was clipped by 2 bases and J by 2 bases; unmatched bases: 7. This CDR3 region has 16 residues. The CDR3 sequence is CASSLPTSAAYNEQFF. The CDR3 region has the DNA TGCGCCAGCAGCTTACCCACTAGCGCCGCCTACAATGAGCAGTTCTTC.

This clone was observed a single time. V gene TRBV29-1 combines with J gene TRBJ1-3, with 7 bases aligning to TRBD1. Germline V CDR1 and CDR2: SQVTM, ANQGSEA. V lost 5 bases to trimming and J lost 1 base; unmatched junction nucleotides: 2. This CDR3 has 13 residues. CDR3 amino acids: CSVLGQSGNTIYF. The CDR3 nucleotides read TGCAGCGTTTTGGGACAGTCTGGAAACACCATATATTTT.

This clone was observed once. This chain joins TRBV11-3 and TRBJ2-2; TRBD2 might be the D (6 bases). The V end lost 4 bases, the J end lost 4 bases, and 10 bases lay between the germline ends. Germline values: CDR1 SGHNT, CDR2 YENEEA. The CDR3 contains 14 residues. The CDR3 DNA reads as TGTGCCAGCAGCTCCGGGAGTAGCACCGGGGAGCTGTTTTTT. It codes for CASSSGSSTGELFF.

The chain has TRBV6-1 and TRBJ2-5; D might be TRBD2 (5 bases). From germline, CDR1 is MNHNS and CDR2 SASEGT. CDR3 size: 13 residues. V gave up 3 bases and J gave up 7 bases, with 12 bases separating them. CDR3: CASSDAFEGTQYF. DNA of the CDR3: TGTGCCAGCAGTGACGCCTTCGAGGGGACCCAGTACTTC.

The rearrangement uses TRBV6-1 and TRBJ2-7, with 9 bases that match TRBD2. The CDR3 is 13 residues long. Per germline, CDR1 MNHNS and CDR2 SASEGT. V shed 8 bases and J 9 bases; nucleotides not matched to a gene: 11. This CDR3 reads CASLVAGGPVQYF. The CDR3 DNA reads TGTGCCAGCCTGGTGGCGGGAGGGCCAGTGCAGTACTTC.

The CDR3 coding sequence is TGTGCCAGCAGCGTAGACCAGGGGACTGAAGCTTTCTTT. Translation: CASSVDQGTEAFF. The chain recombines TRBV9 with TRBJ1-1, with D possibly matching TRBD1 (6 bases). V lost 0 bases and J lost 5, with 8 bases in between. In germline, CDR1 is SGDLS, CDR2 YYNGEE. The CDR3 is 13 residues long. Full variable domain (outside the CDR3, taken from reference TRBV9 and TRBJ1-1): DSGVTQTPKHLITATGQRVTLRCSPRSGDLSVYWYQQSLDQGLQFLIQYYNGEERAKGNILERFSAQQFPDLHSELNLSSLELGDSALYFCASSVDQGTEAFFGQGTRLTVV.

The V gene is TRBV10-3, the J gene TRBJ1-2; possible D gene TRBD1, 5 bases. CDR3 length: 15 residues. The V gene's germline CDR1 is ENHRY and CDR2 SYGVKD. V lost 4 bases to trimming and J lost 4 bases, with 16 bases between them. The CDR3 coding sequence is TGTGCCATCAGTGGGTCTGGGGGGGTAAGCTATGGCTACACCTTC. Translated: CAISGSGGVSYGYTF.

The CDR3 sequence is CASSLKASTGELFF. The CDR3 coding sequence is TGTGCCAGCAGCTTAAAAGCGAGCACCGGGGAGCTGTTTTTT. The V and J genes are TRBV7-2 and TRBJ2-2, with D unresolved. The CDR3 is 14 residues long. V shed 2 bases and J shed 4 bases, with 8 bases lying between them. Germline V gene lookup returns CDR1 SGHTA and CDR2 FQGNSA.

J is TRBJ1-5 and V is TRBV6-5; D is possibly TRBD1 (6 bases). This CDR3 is 15 amino acids long. Between the trimmed V and J ends, which lost 6 bases and 5 bases, there was a span of 17 bases. Germline CDR1 and CDR2: MNHEY and SVGAGI. The CDR3 loop reads CASSPPPGVDQPQHF. DNA for the CDR3: TGTGCCAGCAGCCCTCCCCCAGGGGTCGATCAGCCCCAGCATTTT.

This CDR3 is CASSELSGQRDTQYF. The CDR3 DNA is TGTGCCAGCAGTGAACTAAGCGGGCAGAGAGATACGCAGTATTTT. V and J are TRBV6-1 and TRBJ2-3; a possible D gene is TRBD2 (6 bases). The CDR3 has 15 residues. V gave up 2 bases and J gave up 5 bases, with 14 bases separating them. The germline V gene encodes CDR1 MNHNS and CDR2 SASEGT.